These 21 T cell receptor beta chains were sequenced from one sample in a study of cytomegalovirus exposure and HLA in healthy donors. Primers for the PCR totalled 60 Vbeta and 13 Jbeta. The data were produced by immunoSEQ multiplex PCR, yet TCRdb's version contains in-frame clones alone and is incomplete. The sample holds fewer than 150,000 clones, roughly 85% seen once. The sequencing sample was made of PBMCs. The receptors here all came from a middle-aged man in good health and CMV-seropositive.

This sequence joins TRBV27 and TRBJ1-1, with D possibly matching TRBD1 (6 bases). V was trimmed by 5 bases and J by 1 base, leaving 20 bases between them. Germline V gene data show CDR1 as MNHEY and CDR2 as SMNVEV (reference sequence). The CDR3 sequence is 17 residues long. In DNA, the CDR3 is TGTGCCAGCAGTCCAAGGCACAGGGTTGTGGGGAACACTGAAGCTTTCTTT. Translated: CASSPRHRVVGNTEAFF.

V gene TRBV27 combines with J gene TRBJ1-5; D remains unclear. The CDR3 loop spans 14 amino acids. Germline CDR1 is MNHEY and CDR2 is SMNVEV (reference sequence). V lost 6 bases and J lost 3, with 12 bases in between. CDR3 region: CASSSLKHNQPQHF. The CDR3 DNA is TGTGCCAGCAGCTCTTTGAAGCACAATCAGCCCCAGCATTTT.

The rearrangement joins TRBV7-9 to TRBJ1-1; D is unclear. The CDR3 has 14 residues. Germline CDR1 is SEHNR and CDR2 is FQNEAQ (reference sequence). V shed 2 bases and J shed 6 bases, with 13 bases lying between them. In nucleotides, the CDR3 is TGTGCCAGCAGCTTATACGGAGGGCTCTCTGAAGCTTTCTTT. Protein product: CASSLYGGLSEAFF.

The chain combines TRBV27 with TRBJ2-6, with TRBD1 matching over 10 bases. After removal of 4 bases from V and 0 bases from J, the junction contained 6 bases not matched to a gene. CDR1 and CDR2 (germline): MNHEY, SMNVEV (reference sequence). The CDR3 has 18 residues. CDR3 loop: CASSYDRGLLSGANVLTF. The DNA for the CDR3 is TGTGCCAGCAGTTACGACAGGGGGCTTCTCTCTGGGGCCAACGTCCTGACTTTC.

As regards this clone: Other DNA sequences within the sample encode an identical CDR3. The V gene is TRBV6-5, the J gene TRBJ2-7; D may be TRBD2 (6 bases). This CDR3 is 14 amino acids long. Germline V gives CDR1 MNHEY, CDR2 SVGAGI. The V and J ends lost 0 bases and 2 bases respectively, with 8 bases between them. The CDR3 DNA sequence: TGTGCCAGCAGTTACTCGGGCGGGACCTACGAGCAGTACTTC. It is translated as CASSYSGGTYEQYF.

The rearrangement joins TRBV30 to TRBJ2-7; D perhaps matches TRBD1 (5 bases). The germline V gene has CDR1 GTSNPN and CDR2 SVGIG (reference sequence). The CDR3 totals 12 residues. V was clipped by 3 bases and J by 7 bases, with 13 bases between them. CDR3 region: CAWSTTGGEQYF. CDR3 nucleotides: TGTGCCTGGAGCACCACAGGCGGTGAGCAGTACTTC.

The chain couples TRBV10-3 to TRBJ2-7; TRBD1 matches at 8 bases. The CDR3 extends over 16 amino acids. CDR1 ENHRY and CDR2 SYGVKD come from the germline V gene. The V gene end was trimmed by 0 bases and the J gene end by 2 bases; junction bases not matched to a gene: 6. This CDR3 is CAISESEDRDPYEQYF. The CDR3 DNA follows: TGTGCCATCAGTGAGTCGGAGGACAGGGATCCCTACGAGCAGTACTTC.

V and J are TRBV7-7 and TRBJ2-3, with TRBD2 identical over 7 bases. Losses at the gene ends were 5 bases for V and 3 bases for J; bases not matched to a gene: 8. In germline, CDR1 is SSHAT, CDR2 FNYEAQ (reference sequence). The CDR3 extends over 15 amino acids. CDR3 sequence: CASSPGRSGTDTQYF. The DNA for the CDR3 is TGTGCCAGCAGCCCCGGTCGTAGCGGGACAGATACGCAGTATTTT.

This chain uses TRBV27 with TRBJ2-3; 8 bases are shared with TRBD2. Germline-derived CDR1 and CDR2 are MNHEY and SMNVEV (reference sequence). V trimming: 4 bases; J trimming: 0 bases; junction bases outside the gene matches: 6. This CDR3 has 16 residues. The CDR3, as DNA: TGTGCCAGCAGTTCTTTAGCGGGATCTAGCACAGATACGCAGTATTTT. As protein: CASSSLAGSSTDTQYF.

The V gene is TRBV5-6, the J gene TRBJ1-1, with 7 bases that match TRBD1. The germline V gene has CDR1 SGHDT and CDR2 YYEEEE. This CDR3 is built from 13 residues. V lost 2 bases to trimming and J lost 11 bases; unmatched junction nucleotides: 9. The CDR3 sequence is CASSLPPGGRAFF. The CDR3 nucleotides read TGTGCCAGCAGCTTACCCCCAGGGGGTCGGGCTTTCTTT. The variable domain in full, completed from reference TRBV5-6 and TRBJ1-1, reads DAGVTQSPTHLIKTRGQQVTLRCSPKSGHDTVSWYQQALGQGPQFIFQYYEEEERQRGNFPDRFSGHQFPNYSSELNVNALLLGDSALYLCASSLPPGGRAFFGQGTRLTVV.

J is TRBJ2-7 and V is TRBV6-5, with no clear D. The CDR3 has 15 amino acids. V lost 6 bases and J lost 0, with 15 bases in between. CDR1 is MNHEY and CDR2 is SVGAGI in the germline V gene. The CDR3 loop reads CASSKNGPSSYEQYF. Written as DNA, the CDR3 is TGTGCCAGCAGCAAAAATGGGCCGAGCTCCTACGAGCAGTACTTC.

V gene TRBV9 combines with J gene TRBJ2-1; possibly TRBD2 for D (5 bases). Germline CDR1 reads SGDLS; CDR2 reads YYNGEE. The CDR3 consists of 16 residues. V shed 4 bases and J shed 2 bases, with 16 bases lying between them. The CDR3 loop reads CASSPTGFSAYNEQFF. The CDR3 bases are TGTGCCAGCAGCCCGACGGGGTTTTCGGCCTACAATGAGCAGTTCTTC. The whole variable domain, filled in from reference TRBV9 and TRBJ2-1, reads DSGVTQTPKHLITATGQRVTLRCSPRSGDLSVYWYQQSLDQGLQFLIQYYNGEERAKGNILERFSAQQFPDLHSELNLSSLELGDSALYFCASSPTGFSAYNEQFFGPGTRLTVL.

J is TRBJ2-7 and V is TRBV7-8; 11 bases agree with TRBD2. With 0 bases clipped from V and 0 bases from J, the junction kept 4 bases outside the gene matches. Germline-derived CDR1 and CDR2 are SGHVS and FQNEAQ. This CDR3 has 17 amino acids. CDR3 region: CASSLAGGLAVSYEQYF. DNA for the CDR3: TGTGCCAGCAGCTTAGCCGGGGGACTAGCGGTCTCCTACGAGCAGTACTTC.

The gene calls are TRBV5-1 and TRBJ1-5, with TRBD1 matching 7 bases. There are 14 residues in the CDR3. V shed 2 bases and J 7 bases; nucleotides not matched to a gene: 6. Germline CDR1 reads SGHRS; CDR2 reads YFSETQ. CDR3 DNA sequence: TGCGCCAGCAGCTTCGGACAGGAGGGCCAGCCCCAGCATTTT. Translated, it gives CASSFGQEGQPQHF.

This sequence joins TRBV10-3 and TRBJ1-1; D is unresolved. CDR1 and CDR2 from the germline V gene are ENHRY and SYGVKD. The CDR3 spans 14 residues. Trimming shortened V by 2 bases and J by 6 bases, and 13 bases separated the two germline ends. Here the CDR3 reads CAISEETPRPEAFF. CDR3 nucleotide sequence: TGTGCCATCAGTGAGGAGACGCCGCGGCCTGAAGCTTTCTTT.

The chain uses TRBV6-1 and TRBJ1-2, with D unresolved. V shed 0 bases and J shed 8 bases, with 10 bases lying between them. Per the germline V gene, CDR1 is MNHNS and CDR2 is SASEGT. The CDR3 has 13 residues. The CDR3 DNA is TGTGCCAGCAGTGAAGCAGGAGCAATCGGCTACACCTTC. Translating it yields CASSEAGAIGYTF.

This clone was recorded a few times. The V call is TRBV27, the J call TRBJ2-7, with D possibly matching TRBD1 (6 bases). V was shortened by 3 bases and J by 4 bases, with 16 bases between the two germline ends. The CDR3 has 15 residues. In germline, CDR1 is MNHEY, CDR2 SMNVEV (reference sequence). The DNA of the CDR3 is TGTGCCAGCAGTTTCGTCAGGGGTCGACCATACGAGCAGTACTTC. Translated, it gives CASSFVRGRPYEQYF.

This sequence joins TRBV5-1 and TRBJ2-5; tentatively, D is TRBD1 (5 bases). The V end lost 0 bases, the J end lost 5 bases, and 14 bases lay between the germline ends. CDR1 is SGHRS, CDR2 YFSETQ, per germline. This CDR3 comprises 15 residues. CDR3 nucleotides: TGCGCCAGCAGCTTGGAGTTGGCGGCAGGGGAGACCCAGTACTTC. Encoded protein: CASSLELAAGETQYF.

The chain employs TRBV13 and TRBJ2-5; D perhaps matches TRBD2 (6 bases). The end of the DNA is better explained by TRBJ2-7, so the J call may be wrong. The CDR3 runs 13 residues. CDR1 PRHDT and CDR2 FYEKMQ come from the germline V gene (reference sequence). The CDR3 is CASSLEEGYEQYF. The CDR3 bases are TGTGCCAGCAGCTTAGAGGAGGGCTACGAGCAGTACTTC.

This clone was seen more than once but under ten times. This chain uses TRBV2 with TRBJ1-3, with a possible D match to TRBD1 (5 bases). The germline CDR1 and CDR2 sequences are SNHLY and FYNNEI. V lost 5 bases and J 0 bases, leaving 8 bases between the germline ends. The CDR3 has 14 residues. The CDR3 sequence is CASSSGNSGNTIYF. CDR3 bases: TGTGCCAGCAGTTCAGGGAACTCTGGAAACACCATATATTTT.

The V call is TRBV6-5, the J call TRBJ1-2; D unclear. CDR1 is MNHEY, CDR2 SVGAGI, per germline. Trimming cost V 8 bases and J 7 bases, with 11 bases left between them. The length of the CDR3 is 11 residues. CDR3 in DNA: TGTGCCAGCGGGCGACACATTGGCTACACCTTC. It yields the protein CASGRHIGYTF.